This is a list of T cell receptor beta chains from one sample in a study of cytomegalovirus exposure and HLA in healthy donors. The data were produced by immunoSEQ multiplex PCR, yet TCRdb's version contains in-frame clones alone and is incomplete. The sample has approximately 260,000 clones, nearly 95% seen once. Specimen: PBMCs. These receptors all stem from a girl aged 2 to 9 in good health and CMV-seronegative. The CDR3 runs from the conserved cysteine through the conserved F or W. Each record gives: V gene, J gene, D gene, clone size, CDR3 protein, CDR3 DNA. D genes are given only for firm matches. For some rows the clone size is stated as once, few or many, or as a class when expanded; others skip it.

>TRBV19|TRBJ1-5|TRBD1|.
CASSNQGARANQPQHF
TGTGCCAGTAGCAACCAGGGGGCTCGGGCCAATCAGCCCCAGCATTTT
>TRBV19|TRBJ2-2|.|few
CASSQTQTSGYTGELFF
TGTGCCAGTAGTCAAACCCAAACGAGCGGATACACCGGGGAGCTGTTTTTT
>TRBV30|TRBJ2-1|.|.
CAWTKMPTSSNEQFF
TGTGCCTGGACCAAAATGCCCACTAGTTCTAATGAGCAGTTCTTC
>TRBV7-6|TRBJ2-3|.|.
CASSLREADTQYF
TGTGCCAGCAGCTTAAGGGAGGCAGATACGCAGTATTTT
>TRBV5-1|TRBJ2-2|.|.
CASTKNAGNQNTGELFF
TGCGCCAGCACTAAGAACGCAGGGAACCAAAACACCGGGGAGCTGTTTTTT
>TRBV7-6|TRBJ1-1|TRBD1|.
CASSSRTGMNTEAFF
TGTGCCAGCAGCAGCCGGACAGGCATGAACACTGAAGCTTTCTTT
>TRBV6-1|TRBJ1-5|.|.
CASSTQGSNQPQHF
TGTGCCAGCAGTACCCAGGGTAGCAATCAGCCCCAGCATTTT
>TRBV7-9|TRBJ2-7|TRBD1|.
CASSLGTGYEQYF
TGTGCCAGCAGCTTAGGGACAGGCTACGAGCAGTACTTC
>TRBV19|TRBJ1-2|.|.
CASSLTGTGYGYTF
TGTGCCAGTAGTCTGACAGGCACTGGTTATGGCTACACCTTC
>TRBV5-4|TRBJ2-7|TRBD2|few
CASSFGLSVDGRTYEQYF
TGTGCCAGCAGCTTTGGGCTGTCCGTCGACGGGAGGACCTACGAGCAGTACTTC
>TRBV30|TRBJ2-2|.|once
CAWSALGTVNTGELFF
TGTGCCTGGAGTGCTCTCGGGACTGTGAACACCGGGGAGCTGTTTTTT
>TRBV14|TRBJ2-7|TRBD2|.
CASSPGLAGPYEQYF
TGTGCCAGCAGCCCAGGACTAGCGGGCCCCTACGAGCAGTACTTC
>TRBV11-3|TRBJ2-1|.|.
CASSLGRGFSYNEQFF
TGTGCCAGCAGCTTAGGGCGGGGCTTTTCCTACAATGAGCAGTTCTTC
>TRBV6-1|TRBJ2-7|TRBD1|.
CASTGTGNPYEQYF
TGTGCCAGCACCGGGACAGGGAACCCCTACGAGCAGTACTTC
>TRBV29-1|TRBJ2-2|.|.
CSVHVGAGGELFF
TGCAGCGTCCATGTAGGGGCAGGCGGGGAGCTGTTTTTT
>TRBV27|TRBJ2-7|TRBD1|.
CASSSDRDEQYF
TGTGCCAGCAGTTCGGACAGGGACGAGCAGTACTTC
>TRBV18|TRBJ2-5|.|.
CASSPGVQETQYF
TGTGCCAGCTCCCCGGGTGTCCAAGAGACCCAGTACTTC
>TRBV28|TRBJ1-2|.|.
CASRTGEADSYGYTF
TGTGCCAGCAGGACAGGAGAGGCTGACTCTTATGGCTACACCTTC
>TRBV29-1|TRBJ2-1|TRBD2|.
CSQREARGEQFF
TGCAGCCAGCGGGAGGCGCGGGGTGAGCAGTTCTTC
>TRBV27|TRBJ1-1|.|once
CASSYGDGNTEAFF
TGTGCCAGCAGCTACGGAGATGGGAACACTGAAGCTTTCTTT
>TRBV9|TRBJ2-3|TRBD2|.
CASSVAGGLTDTQYF
TGTGCCAGCAGCGTAGCGGGGGGGCTAACAGATACGCAGTATTTT
>TRBV5-1|TRBJ2-3|.|.
CASSLSKASTDTQYF
TGCGCCAGCAGCTTGAGCAAAGCTAGCACAGATACGCAGTATTTT
>TRBV27|TRBJ2-7|TRBD2|once
CASSSSGGYSYEQYF
TGTGCCAGCAGCTCAAGCGGGGGATACTCCTACGAGCAGTACTTC
>TRBV7-3|TRBJ2-1|.|.
CASSKTPGVSSSYNEQFF
TGTGCCAGCAGCAAAACCCCGGGGGTATCAAGCTCCTACAATGAGCAGTTCTTC
>TRBV5-5|TRBJ2-5|TRBD2|.
CASSSGPGTSGGGLGETQYF
TGTGCCAGCAGCTCGGGGCCTGGGACTAGCGGAGGGGGTTTAGGGGAGACCCAGTACTTC
>TRBV6-6|TRBJ1-5|.|.
CASSYTGYNQPQHF
TGTGCCAGCAGTTACACAGGGTACAATCAGCCCCAGCATTTT
>TRBV7-9|TRBJ1-4|.|.
CSSTPGEGLGEKLFF
TGTTCCAGCACCCCAGGGGAAGGGTTGGGAGAAAAACTGTTTTTT
>TRBV2|TRBJ2-1|TRBD2|.
CASSGNSGNYNEQFF
TGTGCCAGCAGTGGTAATAGCGGGAACTACAATGAGCAGTTCTTC
>TRBV7-6|TRBJ2-1|TRBD2|.
CASSLLLNRLAGDVDEQFF
TGTGCCAGCAGCTTATTGTTGAACAGACTAGCGGGAGACGTGGATGAGCAGTTCTTC
>TRBV10-3|TRBJ1-2|.|.
CAISFQPRNEGYTF
TGTGCCATCAGTTTCCAGCCGAGGAATGAGGGCTACACCTTC
>TRBV29-1|TRBJ1-1|.|.
CSVETGSVTEAFF
TGCAGCGTTGAGACGGGGTCTGTAACTGAAGCTTTCTTT
>TRBV7-9|TRBJ2-7|.|.
CSSSFAADWEQYF
TGTTCCAGCAGCTTTGCGGCAGATTGGGAGCAGTACTTC
>TRBV6-1|TRBJ1-5|TRBD1|.
CASSSGQAWHF
TGTGCCAGCAGTTCAGGACAGGCCTGGCATTTT
>TRBV5-1|TRBJ2-7|TRBD1|.
CASRGDRGYEQYF
TGCGCCAGCAGAGGGGACAGGGGGTACGAGCAGTACTTC
>TRBV4-1|TRBJ2-2|.|.
CASSQVSSIGELFF
TGCGCCAGCAGCCAAGTCTCTAGCATCGGGGAGCTGTTTTTT
>TRBV28|TRBJ2-1|TRBD2|.
CASSFSRGGTTYEQFF
TGTGCCAGCAGTTTTTCGCGGGGGGGCACAACATATGAGCAGTTCTTC
>TRBV6-1|TRBJ2-1|TRBD2|.
CASGLAGNEQFF
TGTGCCAGTGGACTAGCGGGAAATGAGCAGTTCTTC
>TRBV25-1|TRBJ1-1|TRBD1|.
CASSEEQGDTEAFF
TGTGCCAGCAGTGAAGAGCAGGGGGACACTGAAGCTTTCTTT
>TRBV27|TRBJ1-5|TRBD1|.
CASSSGTGVQPQHF
TGTGCCAGCAGTTCCGGGACAGGGGTCCAGCCCCAGCATTTT
>TRBV7-9|TRBJ2-4|TRBD1|.
CASSAQTGQLVQYF
TGTGCCAGCAGCGCCCAGACAGGGCAGCTGGTTCAGTACTTC